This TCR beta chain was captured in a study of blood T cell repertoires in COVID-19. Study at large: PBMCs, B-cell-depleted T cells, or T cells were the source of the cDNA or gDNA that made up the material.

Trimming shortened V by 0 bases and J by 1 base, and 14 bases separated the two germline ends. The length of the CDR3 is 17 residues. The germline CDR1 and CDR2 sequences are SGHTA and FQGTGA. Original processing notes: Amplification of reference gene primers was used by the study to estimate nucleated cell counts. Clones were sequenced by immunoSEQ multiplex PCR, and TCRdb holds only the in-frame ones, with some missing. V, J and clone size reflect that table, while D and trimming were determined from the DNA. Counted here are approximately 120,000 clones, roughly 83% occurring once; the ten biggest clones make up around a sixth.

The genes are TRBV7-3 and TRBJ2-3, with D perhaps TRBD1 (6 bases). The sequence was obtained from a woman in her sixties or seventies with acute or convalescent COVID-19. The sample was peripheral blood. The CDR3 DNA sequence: TGTGCCAGCAGCTTAACGGGGACCAAGGGGGGCACAGATACGCAGTATTTT. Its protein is CASSLTGTKGGTDTQYF.